The subject of this entry is one T cell receptor (beta chain). The protocol was immunoSEQ multiplex PCR, while the TCRdb copy is restricted to in-frame clones and leaves out a portion. The profile covers around 110,000 clones, with over 65% appearing a single time and about 2.2% taken by the ten largest. The V gene's germline CDR1 is MNHEY and CDR2 SMNVEV (reference sequence). This CDR3 contains 14 residues. The trim removed 7 bases at V and 2 bases at J, leaving 5 bases unmatched. This record comes from a study of blood T cell repertoires in COVID-19. Turning to the study itself: In each case, the material was cDNA or gDNA derived from T cells, B-cell-depleted T cells, or PBMCs.

Input material: peripheral blood. The rearrangement links TRBV27 to TRBJ2-1; 7 nucleotides match TRBD2. This clonotype was obtained from a man aged 30 to 45 with acute or convalescent COVID-19. CDR3 DNA: TGTGCCAGCACCATAGCGGGCCCCTACAATGAGCAGTTCTTC. This translates into CASTIAGPYNEQFF.